This TCR beta chain comes out of a study of memory CD4+ T cells and cytomegalovirus serostatus. Assay: immunoSEQ multiplex PCR; the TCRdb copy retains only in-frame clones and omits some. The sample consists of 30,000 to 40,000 clones, around 74% of them appearing once. The germline gives CDR1 LNHNV, CDR2 YYDKDF (reference sequence). The CDR3 length is 17 residues. Trimming cost V 1 base and J 3 bases, with 16 bases left between them. The sort gate was single viable CD3+CD4+CD8-CD45RO+ cells for memory CD4+ T cells. The gene calls are TRBV15 and TRBJ1-5; no firm D call. The origin of this receptor is an adult in good health and CMV-seronegative. Some clones in this sample may be carry-over from other donors' samples. The sequenced sample consisted of memory CD4+ T cells from blood. The CDR3 region is CATSRGLLALINQPQHF. The CDR3 region has the DNA TGTGCCACCAGCAGAGGGCTGTTAGCCCTAATCAATCAGCCCCAGCATTTT.